The sequence of this T cell receptor (beta chain) was determined in a study of T cell clonotyping in hematopoietic cell transplantation. Study results and limitations: Recipient TCR diversity dropped after transplant; expanded clonotypes rose from day 30 to 180. No sorting was done, leaving CD4 and CD8 contributions mixed. Graft donor and pretransplant recipient Inverse Simpson Index values predicted broader posttransplant TCR diversity.

This clone was counted a few times. Its specificity is unknown. Clones were read by immunoSEQ multiplex PCR, and TCRdb kept only the in-frame ones, dropping some. The top ten hold 1.2% of the sample, which has under 15,000 clones, roughly 90% seen once. There are 16 residues in the CDR3. V was trimmed by 0 bases and J by 0 bases, leaving 11 bases between them. Germline V gene sequence: CDR1 MNHEY, CDR2 SVGAGI. This clonotype was obtained from a man aged 25-40 years in good health. Some clones in this sample may be carry-over from other donors' samples. The material sequenced was peripheral blood mononuclear cells. The chain couples TRBV6-5 to TRBJ1-1; maybe TRBD1 (5 bases). The CDR3 DNA sequence: TGTGCCAGCAGTTACTCGAGAGGGGCGGTGAACACTGAAGCTTTCTTT. The encoded protein is CASSYSRGAVNTEAFF.